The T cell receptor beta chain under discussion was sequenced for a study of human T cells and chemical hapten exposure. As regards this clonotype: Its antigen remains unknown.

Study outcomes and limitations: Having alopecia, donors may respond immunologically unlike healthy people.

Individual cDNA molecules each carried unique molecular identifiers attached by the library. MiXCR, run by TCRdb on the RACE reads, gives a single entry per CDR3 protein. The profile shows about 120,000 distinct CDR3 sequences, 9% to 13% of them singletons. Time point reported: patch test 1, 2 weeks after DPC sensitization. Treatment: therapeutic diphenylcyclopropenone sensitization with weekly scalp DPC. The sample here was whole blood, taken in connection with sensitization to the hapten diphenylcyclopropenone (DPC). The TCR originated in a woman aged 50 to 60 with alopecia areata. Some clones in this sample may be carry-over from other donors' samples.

Here the CDR3 reads CSAQTGYGYTF. The DNA of the CDR3 is TGCAGTGCTCAAACCGGATATGGCTACACCTTC. This chain joins TRBV20-1 and TRBJ1-2; D uncertain. Germline CDR1 DFQATT, CDR2 SNEGSKA (reference sequence). CDR3 length: 11 residues. Trimming removed 5 bases from V and 5 bases from J, with 9 bases in between.